A single T cell receptor (beta chain) is shown here with its context. The record originates from a study of blood T cell repertoires in COVID-19. Sequencing was performed with immunoSEQ multiplex PCR; in TCRdb, only in-frame clones are kept and a portion is missing. The profile shows about 160,000 clones, about 88% of them singletons. The receptor's source is a man aged 40-49 years with acute or convalescent COVID-19. The sequenced sample was peripheral blood.

For the CDR3, the DNA is TGCGCCAGCAGCCGGGGGGTCCAGGGGAACACTGAAGCTTTCTTT. It translates to CASSRGVQGNTEAFF. V is TRBV4-3 and J is TRBJ1-1; a weak D match, TRBD1 (5 bases). Germline lookup yields CDR1 LGHNA and CDR2 YSLEER. The ends were cut back, 4 bases at V and 1 base at J, with 13 bases in the middle. The CDR3 length is 15 residues.